The clone carrying this T cell receptor (beta chain) has a single count. Its antigen is currently unknown. The data are from a study of T cell repertoires in cytomegalovirus infection. Turning to the study itself: As its CMV epitopes, the study selected recently identified HLA-C-restricted and well-studied HLA-B-restricted targets.

MiXCR, applied by TCRdb to the reads, yields one record per CDR3 protein. Of 80,000 to 90,000 distinct CDR3 sequences detected, around 49% appear once; the ten largest clones hold approximately 93%. CDR3 size: 11 residues. V lost 2 bases, J lost 9 bases, and 7 bases lay in between. Germline lookup yields CDR1 MNHEY and CDR2 SMNVEV (reference sequence). The chain is built from TRBV27 and TRBJ1-1; D ambiguous. This TCR was recovered from a human donor in good health (CMV status not recorded). Some clones in this sample may be carry-over from other donors' samples. Sequenced here: CD8+ T cells from cultured PBMCs, sampled from culture after CMV antigen stimulation. CDR3 sequence: CASSLGAQAFF. Here the CDR3 DNA reads TGTGCCAGCAGTTTAGGTGCGCAAGCTTTCTTT.